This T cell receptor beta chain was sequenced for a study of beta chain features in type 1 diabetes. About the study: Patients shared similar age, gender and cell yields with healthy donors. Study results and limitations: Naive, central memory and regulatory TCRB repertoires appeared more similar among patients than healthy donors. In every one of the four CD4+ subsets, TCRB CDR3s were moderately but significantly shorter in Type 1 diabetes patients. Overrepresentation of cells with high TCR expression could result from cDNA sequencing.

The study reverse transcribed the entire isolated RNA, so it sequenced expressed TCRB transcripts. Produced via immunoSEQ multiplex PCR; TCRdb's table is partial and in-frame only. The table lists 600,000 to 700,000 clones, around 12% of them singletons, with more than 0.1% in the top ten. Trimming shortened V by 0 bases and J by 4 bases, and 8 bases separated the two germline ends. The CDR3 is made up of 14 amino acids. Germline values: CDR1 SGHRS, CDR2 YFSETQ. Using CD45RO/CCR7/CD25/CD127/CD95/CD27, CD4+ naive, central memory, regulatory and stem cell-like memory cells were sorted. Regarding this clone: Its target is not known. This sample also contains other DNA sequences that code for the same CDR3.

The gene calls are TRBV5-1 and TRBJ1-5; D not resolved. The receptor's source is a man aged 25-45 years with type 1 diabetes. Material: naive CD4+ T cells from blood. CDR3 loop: CASSLGTENQPQHF. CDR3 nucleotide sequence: TGCGCCAGCAGCTTGGGGACGGAGAATCAGCCCCAGCATTTT. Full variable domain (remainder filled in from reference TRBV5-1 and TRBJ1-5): KAGVTQTPRYLIKTRGQQVTLSCSPISGHRSVSWYQQTPGQGLQFLFEYFSETQRNKGNFPGRFSGRQFSNSRSEMNVSTLELGDSALYLCASSLGTENQPQHFGDGTRLSIL.